This note documents a single T cell receptor beta chain sequence. The antigen remains undetermined. The data belong to a study of cytomegalovirus exposure and HLA in healthy donors. Study-level points and caveats: The authors later found TCR association rates varying by HLA locus, with DRB1 most and HLA-C fewest. Most CMV-associated TCR beta chains were later found to appear HLA-restricted.

The donors, nominally healthy at sampling, likely had unrecorded immune exposures. The PCR employed 60 Vbeta primers together with 13 Jbeta primers. TCRdb keeps only in-frame clones here, not all; method: immunoSEQ multiplex PCR. The sample lists roughly 100,000 clones, approximately 77% occurring once. The sequence came from a male donor in good health and CMV-seropositive. Material for sequencing was PBMCs.

CDR3 sequence (DNA): TGTGCCAGCAGCGGCATGGAGGCTAACTATGGCTACACCTTC. Its translation: CASSGMEANYGYTF. The chain couples TRBV7-2 to TRBJ1-2; no reliable D call. This CDR3 has 14 residues. In germline, CDR1 is SGHTA, CDR2 FQGNSA. The V end lost 5 bases, the J end lost 0 bases, and 10 bases lay between the germline ends.